What follows are 12 T cell receptor beta chains derived from one specimen sequenced in a study of identical twins. TCRdb reprocessed the 5' RACE reads with MiXCR, giving one entry per CDR3 protein. Of a few hundred thousand distinct CDR3 sequences in the sample, under 20% were seen once. What was sequenced was naive T cells sorted from blood. All receptors derive from a man aged 50 or older in good health.

This clonotype was counted between two and nine times. This rearrangement joins TRBV6-2 or TRBV6-3 to TRBJ2-1; 14 bases are a match to TRBD2. V lost 6 bases and J lost 6; bases outside the gene matches: 7. Germline lookup yields CDR1 MNHEY and CDR2 SVGEGT. The CDR3 loop spans 16 amino acids. The CDR3 here is CASSDWGLAGANEQFF. The CDR3 DNA sequence: TGTGCCAGCAGCGACTGGGGACTAGCGGGGGCCAATGAGCAGTTCTTC.

The rearrangement uses TRBV6-1 and TRBJ1-6; 7 bases agree with TRBD1. The germline V gene has CDR1 MNHNS and CDR2 SASEGT. V lost 6 bases and J lost 4; bases outside the gene matches: 6. This CDR3 has 15 amino acids. The CDR3 coding sequence is TGTGCCAGCAGCGTCGCAGGGGGTTATAATTCACCCCTCCACTTT. Translated: CASSVAGGYNSPLHF.

This clonotype was recorded many times. The CDR3 DNA reads TGTGCCATCACCGAACACCCATTGGAGGGGGGCTACACCTTC. It is translated as CAITEHPLEGGYTF. The chain has TRBV10-3 and TRBJ1-2; D might be TRBD1 (5 bases). The CDR3 contains 14 residues. The germline gives CDR1 ENHRY, CDR2 SYGVKD. The V end lost 7 bases, the J end lost 8 bases, and 20 bases lay between the germline ends.

V and J are TRBV30 and TRBJ2-7; 10 nucleotides line up with TRBD1. V was pared by 7 bases and J by 6 bases, with 6 bases of the junction left unmatched. The CDR3 is 12 amino acids. CDR1 and CDR2 from the germline V gene are GTSNPN and SVGIG (reference sequence). The CDR3 region has the DNA TGTGCCTTGACAGGGGGCCCGGTCGAGCAGTACTTC. Its protein product is CALTGGPVEQYF.

The CDR3 bases are TGTGCCAGCAGCCGGCTGGACGCAGGATCCTACGAGCAGTACTTC. It translates to CASSRLDAGSYEQYF. V and J are TRBV28 and TRBJ2-7; no firm D call. The length of the CDR3 is 15 residues. Germline V gene sequence: CDR1 MDHEN, CDR2 SYDVKM. V shed 6 bases and J shed 1 base, with 16 bases lying between them. Full variable domain (outside the CDR3, taken from reference TRBV28 and TRBJ2-7): DVKVTQSSRYLVKRTGEKVFLECVQDMDHENMFWYRQDPGLGLRLIYFSYDVKMKEKGDIPEGYSVSREKKERFSLILESASTNQTSMYLCASSRLDAGSYEQYFGPGTRLTVT.

This clonotype was detected only once. J is TRBJ2-7 and V is TRBV7-3; 10 bases fit TRBD2. With V trimmed by 5 bases and J by 5 bases, 12 bases remained unmatched. This CDR3 spans 16 amino acids. Germline assignment: CDR1 SGHTA and CDR2 FQGTGA. CDR3 amino acids: CASSPQGAGGPDEQYF. The CDR3 coding sequence is TGTGCCAGCAGCCCCCAGGGAGCGGGAGGGCCTGACGAGCAGTACTTC.

The genes are TRBV7-2 and TRBJ1-2; the match to TRBD1 covers 9 bases. The length of the CDR3 is 15 residues. Germline CDR1 reads SGHTA; CDR2 reads FQGNSA. The V segment lost 5 bases and the J segment 1 base; nucleotides outside the gene matches: 5. CDR3 sequence reads: CASSLGQGLNYGYTF. CDR3 coding DNA: TGTGCCAGCAGCCTCGGACAGGGGCTTAACTATGGCTACACCTTC.

This clonotype was counted ten times or more. CDR3 in DNA: TGTGCCAGCAGTTACTTTGCGGGAGAGCTCTACAATGAGCAGTTCTTC. Its protein product is CASSYFAGELYNEQFF. This rearrangement joins TRBV6-2 or TRBV6-3 to TRBJ2-1, with 7 bases lining up with TRBD2. In germline, CDR1 is MNHEY, CDR2 SVGEGT. The CDR3 extends over 16 amino acids. V lost 1 base, J lost 3 bases, and 6 bases stayed unmatched.

V and J are TRBV9 and TRBJ1-5; D may be TRBD1 (5 bases). Between the trimmed V and J ends, which lost 7 bases and 4 bases, there was a span of 15 bases. The CDR3 extends over 14 amino acids. CDR1 and CDR2 (germline): SGDLS, YYNGEE. The CDR3: CASSWDGENQPQHF. As DNA, the CDR3 is TGTGCCAGCTCGTGGGACGGTGAAAATCAGCCCCAGCATTTT.

At least ten counts were recorded for this clonotype. The V gene is TRBV29-1, the J gene TRBJ2-1, with unresolved D. V shed 4 bases and J shed 0 bases, with 7 bases lying between them. This CDR3 has 13 amino acids. The germline CDR1 and CDR2 sequences are SQVTM and ANQGSEA. Written as DNA, the CDR3 is TGCAGCGTTGGGGGTAGCTCCTACAATGAGCAGTTCTTC. It yields the protein CSVGGSSYNEQFF.

This clonotype was observed a handful of times. V is TRBV7-2 and J is TRBJ2-2; TRBD2 matches 11 bases. Germline CDR1 reads SGHTA; CDR2 reads FQGNSA. Trimming cost V 7 bases and J 1 base; bases outside gene matches: 2. CDR3 length equals 15 residues. As DNA, the CDR3 is TGTGCCAGCACCCTAGCGGGGGGGAACACCGGGGAGCTGTTTTTT. This codes for CASTLAGGNTGELFF.

This clonotype was counted a few times. This rearrangement joins TRBV23-1 to TRBJ2-7, with 7 bases fitting TRBD1. TRBV23-1 is an ORF, with its function uncertain. Losses at the gene ends were 2 bases for V and 3 bases for J; bases not matched to a gene: 10. The CDR3 spans 16 residues. CDR3 sequence: CASSQLPGTAFYEQYF. The CDR3 DNA reads as TGCGCCAGCAGTCAACTCCCCGGGACAGCTTTCTACGAGCAGTACTTC.